The 18 T cell receptor beta chains in this list originate from one sample, sequenced in a study of radiation and T cells in renal cell carcinoma. This sample's time point: blood 4 weeks post-SBRT, at nephrectomy. The treatment denotes: 15 Gy SBRT to primary tumor, nephrectomy 4 weeks later. This table comes from immunoSEQ multiplex PCR, and its TCRdb copy is limited to in-frame clones, with some not included. Counted here are around 180,000 clones, less than 90% occurring once; the ten biggest clones make up 11%. The sequenced sample was blood, obtained from a patient whose treatment included radiotherapy and nephrectomy. The source is a woman aged 45-65 years with renal cell carcinoma.

This clone was seen once. The chain recombines TRBV2 with TRBJ1-2; no clear D. Between the trimmed V and J ends, which lost 6 bases and 5 bases, there was a span of 7 bases. CDR3 length equals 11 residues. Germline V gene lookup returns CDR1 SNHLY and CDR2 FYNNEI. The CDR3 sequence: CASSARYGYTF. Here the CDR3 DNA reads TGTGCCAGCAGCGCCCGGTATGGCTACACCTTC. Complete variable domain (other parts from reference TRBV2 and TRBJ1-2): EPEVTQTPSHQVTQMGQEVILRCVPISNHLYFYWYRQILGQKVEFLVSFYNNEISEKSEIFDDQFSVERPDGSNFTLKIRSTKLEDSAMYFCASSARYGYTFGSGTRLTVV.

The rearrangement joins TRBV7-9 to TRBJ1-4; 7 positions match TRBD1. J gave up 4 bases and V 9 bases, and 17 bases lay outside the gene matches. The CDR3 extends over 17 amino acids. The germline CDR1 and CDR2 sequences are SEHNR and FQNEAQ (reference sequence). CDR3: CARPLGTVPPYNEKLFF. DNA of the CDR3: TGTGCCAGGCCCCTTGGGACAGTCCCTCCTTATAATGAAAAACTGTTTTTT.

The genes are TRBV2 and TRBJ2-2; D may be TRBD1 or TRBD2 (5 bases each). CDR3 length: 15 amino acids. The V end was cut by 5 bases, the J end by 2 bases, with 12 bases between. Germline values: CDR1 SNHLY, CDR2 FYNNEI. The CDR3 here is CASSPDGANTGELFF. For the CDR3, the DNA is TGTGCCAGCAGTCCCGACGGGGCCAACACCGGGGAGCTGTTTTTT.

The chain carries TRBV6-5 and TRBJ1-1; D unclear. Germline CDR1 and CDR2: MNHEY and SVGAGI. With 0 bases removed from V and 0 bases from J, the gap between germline ends came to 5 bases. The CDR3 consists of 14 residues. The CDR3 nucleotides read TGTGCCAGCAGTTACTCCAGCCTGAACACTGAAGCTTTCTTT. Encoded protein: CASSYSSLNTEAFF.

The chain recombines TRBV2 with TRBJ1-2; D is possibly TRBD1 (6 bases). Germline V gene sequence: CDR1 SNHLY, CDR2 FYNNEI. V lost 0 bases to trimming and J lost 7 bases, with 12 bases between them. The CDR3 sequence is 14 residues long. CDR3 loop: CASSEAGTGSGYTF. Here the CDR3 DNA reads TGTGCCAGCAGTGAAGCCGGAACAGGGTCTGGCTACACCTTC.

This clone has only one observation. This CDR3 is CASSFGTAMNTEAFF. The CDR3 bases are TGTGCCAGCAGTTTCGGGACAGCAATGAACACTGAAGCTTTCTTT. J is TRBJ1-1 and V is TRBV6-5; 7 nucleotides line up with TRBD1. This CDR3 is 15 amino acids long. Trimming cost V 4 bases and J 0 bases; bases outside gene matches: 5. The V gene's germline CDR1 is MNHEY and CDR2 SVGAGI.

The J gene is TRBJ2-1, the V gene TRBV27, with TRBD2 matching over 7 bases. The trim removed 6 bases at V and 14 bases at J, leaving 16 bases unmatched. CDR3 length: 14 amino acids. The V gene's germline CDR1 is MNHEY and CDR2 SMNVEV (reference sequence). The CDR3 nucleotides read TGTGCCAGCAGCACAACTGTCGAGACTAGCTTGAAGTTCTTC. It specifies CASSTTVETSLKFF.

The CDR3 nucleotides read TGTGCCAGCAGCCAACCCGGGGGGGCGAGCTCCTACAATGAGCAGTTCTTC. Translated: CASSQPGGASSYNEQFF. The chain employs TRBV14 and TRBJ2-1, with 8 bases identical to TRBD2. V gave up 2 bases and J gave up 0 bases; unmatched junction bases: 6. The germline gives CDR1 SGHDN, CDR2 FVKESK. This CDR3 is built from 17 residues.

This clone turned up a few times. J is TRBJ2-7 and V is TRBV21-1; TRBD2, the D gene given by the table, was not confirmed from the DNA. TRBV21-1 is labeled a pseudogene. The CDR3 length is 12 residues. The CDR3 nucleotides are TGTGCCAGCAGCAAAGGGCCGGGTGGGCAGTACTTC. As protein: CASSKGPGGQYF.

This chain connects TRBV29-1 to TRBJ1-2, with D uncertain. The V end lost 0 bases, the J end lost 8 bases, and 13 bases lay between the germline ends. The CDR3 has 13 residues. The V gene's germline CDR1 is SQVTM and CDR2 ANQGSEA. The CDR3 spells CSVEDLRVLGYTF. CDR3 in DNA: TGCAGCGTTGAAGATCTTCGAGTCCTGGGCTACACCTTC.

This clone occurred once. This rearrangement joins TRBV11-2 to TRBJ1-5, with D perhaps matching TRBD1 (5 bases). The germline V and J ends were trimmed by 5 bases and 2 bases, with 10 bases remaining between them. The CDR3 loop spans 14 amino acids. The germline CDR1 and CDR2 sequences are SGHAT and FQNNGV. This CDR3 is CASSHVGGNQPQHF. CDR3 nucleotide sequence: TGTGCCAGCAGCCATGTGGGGGGCAATCAGCCCCAGCATTTT.

The V gene is TRBV18, the J gene TRBJ1-2; no clear D. V shed 4 bases and J shed 4 bases, with 7 bases lying between them. The CDR3 consists of 12 residues. The germline CDR1 and CDR2 sequences are KGHSH and LQKENI. CDR3 DNA: TGTGCCAGCTCACAAGATGTCTATGGCTACACCTTC. Encoded protein: CASSQDVYGYTF.

The chain uses TRBV12-5 and TRBJ1-1; D is undetermined. Trimming left V 4 bases short and J 0 bases short, with 9 bases between. The germline gives CDR1 LGHNT, CDR2 FRNRAP. There are 14 residues in the CDR3. Here the CDR3 reads CASGSQTLNTEAFF. Written as DNA, the CDR3 is TGTGCTAGTGGTTCTCAGACATTGAACACTGAAGCTTTCTTT.

This rearrangement joins TRBV19 to TRBJ2-1, with 10 bases that match TRBD1. This CDR3 contains 18 residues. Germline V lookup: CDR1 LNHDA, CDR2 SQIVND (reference sequence). The V and J ends lost 2 bases and 6 bases, in that order; junction bases with no gene match: 13. Here the CDR3 DNA reads TGTGCCAGTAGTATAAGAGGAACCGGGACAGGGGCCCTCAATGAGCAGTTCTTC. Residues: CASSIRGTGTGALNEQFF.

This chain uses TRBV6-7 with TRBJ1-5, with D uncertain. TRBV6-7 is an open reading frame whose function is uncertain. The CDR3 loop spans 12 amino acids. The ends were cut back, 0 bases at V and 5 bases at J, with 2 bases in the middle. For the CDR3, the DNA is TGTGCCAGCAGTTACTCCCATCAGCCCCAGCATTTT. This encodes CASSYSHQPQHF.

The chain links TRBV6-1 to TRBJ2-7; D could derive from TRBD1 or TRBD2 (5 bases each). Trimming shortened V by 3 bases and J by 5 bases, and 8 bases separated the two germline ends. Germline V gene sequence: CDR1 MNHNS, CDR2 SASEGT. CDR3 length: 12 amino acids. The CDR3 loop reads CASSERGDEQYF. Here the CDR3 DNA reads TGTGCCAGCAGTGAGAGGGGAGACGAGCAGTACTTC.

The rearrangement joins TRBV5-4 to TRBJ1-6; no clear D. This CDR3 contains 13 residues. Germline lookup yields CDR1 SGHNT and CDR2 YYREEE (reference sequence). V dropped 2 bases and J dropped 8 bases, with 8 bases sitting between them. This CDR3 is CASSFVGDSPLHF. The CDR3 coding sequence is TGTGCCAGCAGCTTCGTCGGTGATTCACCCCTCCACTTT.

The gene calls are TRBV7-2 and TRBJ1-6, with 7 bases fitting TRBD1. CDR3 length equals 16 residues. Looked up from germline, CDR1 is SGHTA and CDR2 is FQGNSA. Trimming took 2 bases from V and 9 from J; bases not matched to a gene: 10. The CDR3, as DNA: TGTGCCAGCAGCTTACGGGCCCAAAAGGGGGCTTCACCCCTCCACTTT. Translating it yields CASSLRAQKGASPLHF.